This T cell receptor beta chain was sequenced during a study of technical replicates of blood from a few donors. The CDR3 is 13 amino acids. Germline V gives CDR1 SGHTA, CDR2 FQGNSA. V lost 3 bases, J lost 7 bases, and 10 bases lay in between. Using immunoSEQ multiplex PCR, the repertoire was profiled, and TCRdb retains in-frame clones only, with some absent. The sample lists about 80,000 clones, approximately 86% occurring once. This receptor was taken from a human donor in good health. Some clones in this sample may be carry-over from other donors' samples. The V and J genes are TRBV7-2 and TRBJ1-5; tentatively, D is TRBD1 (6 bases). The source material was PBMCs. Here the CDR3 DNA reads TGTGCCAGCAGCTTGAACAGGGCGCAGCCCCAGCATTTT. Its protein product is CASSLNRAQPQHF.